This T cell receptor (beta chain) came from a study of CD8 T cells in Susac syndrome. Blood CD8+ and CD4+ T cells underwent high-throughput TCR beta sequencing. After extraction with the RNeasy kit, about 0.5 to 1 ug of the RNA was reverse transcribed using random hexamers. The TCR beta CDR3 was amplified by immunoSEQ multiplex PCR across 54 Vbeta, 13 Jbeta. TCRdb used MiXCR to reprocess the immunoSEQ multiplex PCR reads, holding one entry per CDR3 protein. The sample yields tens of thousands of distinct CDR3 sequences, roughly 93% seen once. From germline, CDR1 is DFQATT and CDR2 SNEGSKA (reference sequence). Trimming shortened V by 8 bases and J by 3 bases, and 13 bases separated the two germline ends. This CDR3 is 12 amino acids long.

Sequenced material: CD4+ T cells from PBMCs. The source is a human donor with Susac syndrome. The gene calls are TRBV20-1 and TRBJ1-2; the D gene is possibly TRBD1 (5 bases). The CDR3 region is CSSSGTDYGYTF. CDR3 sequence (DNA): TGCAGTTCCTCGGGGACCGACTATGGCTACACCTTC.